These T cell receptor beta chains were read from a single sample in a study of regulatory T cells in long-lasting Graves disease. Via MiXCR, TCRdb re-called the multiplex PCR reads, giving one row per CDR3 protein. The table lists 450,000 to 500,000 distinct CDR3 sequences, about 16% of them singletons. These data also formed part of another study, on T cells in Graves' hyperthyroidism and ophthalmopathy.

Sequencing was performed on peripheral blood mononuclear cells (PBMCs), taken at new diagnosis, from a patient treated with antithyroid drugs. The source of these receptors is a man between 35 and 55 years old with Graves disease. CDR3s leave out the opening cysteine and the closing phenylalanine or tryptophan. A D gene is named only where the DNA matches it firmly. Only some rows state a clone size, as once, few, many or a class for expanded clones.

cdr3_aa: ASSGPGEQF
d_call: .
j_call: TRBJ2-1
clone_size: many
v_call: TRBV5-6

cdr3_aa: SVEEGGRGNEQY
d_call: TRBD2
j_call: TRBJ2-7
clone_size: .
v_call: TRBV29-1

cdr3_aa: ASSLAGNGQPQH
d_call: .
j_call: TRBJ1-5
clone_size: many
v_call: TRBV5-1

cdr3_aa: AGAGGVSYEQY
d_call: TRBD2
j_call: TRBJ2-7
clone_size: many
v_call: TRBV7-2

cdr3_aa: SVVLALETQY
d_call: .
j_call: TRBJ2-5
clone_size: many
v_call: TRBV29-1

cdr3_aa: ASSLDQGPYEQY
d_call: .
j_call: TRBJ2-7
clone_size: many
v_call: TRBV11-2

cdr3_aa: ASSQDPPYRPGPSSYERY
d_call: .
j_call: TRBJ2-7
clone_size: few
v_call: TRBV14

cdr3_aa: AWSVVGANEKLF
d_call: .
j_call: TRBJ1-4
clone_size: many
v_call: TRBV30

cdr3_aa: ASSPSFASNTEAF
d_call: .
j_call: TRBJ1-1
clone_size: few
v_call: TRBV5-1

cdr3_aa: ASSLAGGFTMEQF
d_call: TRBD2
j_call: TRBJ2-1
clone_size: .
v_call: TRBV7-2

cdr3_aa: AISVAGGPRTDTQY
d_call: TRBD2
j_call: TRBJ2-3
clone_size: .
v_call: TRBV10-3

cdr3_aa: ASSAQFQPQH
d_call: .
j_call: TRBJ1-5
clone_size: few
v_call: TRBV6-1

cdr3_aa: ASSLEIRNTEAF
d_call: .
j_call: TRBJ1-1
clone_size: many
v_call: TRBV11-2

cdr3_aa: ASSQDLRPSGRTSGANVLT
d_call: TRBD2
j_call: TRBJ2-6
clone_size: .
v_call: TRBV14

cdr3_aa: AWSKQNTGELF
d_call: .
j_call: TRBJ2-2
clone_size: many
v_call: TRBV30

cdr3_aa: ASSREGGSSYEQY
d_call: .
j_call: TRBJ2-7
clone_size: .
v_call: TRBV4-1

cdr3_aa: ASSQSGNGYT
d_call: .
j_call: TRBJ1-2
clone_size: .
v_call: TRBV3-1

cdr3_aa: ASSRSGGGYQETQY
d_call: TRBD2
j_call: TRBJ2-5
clone_size: many
v_call: TRBV6-1

cdr3_aa: ASSISAGSSYEQY
d_call: .
j_call: TRBJ2-7
clone_size: many
v_call: TRBV6-1